A selection of T cell receptor beta chains follows, all from one sample in a study of CD8 T cells in Susac syndrome. A single record per CDR3 protein comes from TCRdb applying MiXCR to the immunoSEQ multiplex PCR reads. The sample comprises 150,000 to 200,000 distinct CDR3 sequences, about 93% of which are singletons, and 0.09% to 0.1% rests with the top ten. The sample taken for sequencing was CD4+ T cells from PBMCs. The receptors come from a human donor with Susac syndrome. The CDR3 runs from the conserved cysteine through the conserved F or W. A D gene is named only where the DNA matches it firmly. Size values are once, few and many counts, or a class for expanded clones, and some rows have none.

cdr3_nt cdr3_aa clone_size j_call d_call v_call
TGTGCCAGCAACCAGGGGCATCAGCCCCAGCATTTT CASNQGHQPQHF - TRBJ1-5 - TRBV6-2/TRBV6-3
TGTGCCAGCAGTCCCGGGAGGAACCCCTACAATGAGCAGTTCTTC CASSPGRNPYNEQFF - TRBJ2-1 TRBD2 TRBV2
TGCAGTGCTACTACGGTTGCGGCAGATACGCAGTATTTT CSATTVAADTQYF - TRBJ2-3 - TRBV20-1
TGTGCCAGCAGCCCGTCCTACGGGGGCCAGCAGGCTCAGCCCCAGCATTTT CASSPSYGGQQAQPQHF - TRBJ1-5 - TRBV3-1
TGCAGGGCGCCAGGTGGCTACACCTTC CRAPGGYTF - TRBJ1-2 - TRBV20-1
TGCAGTGCTAGAGGCGGGAGTAGGACTCAGGAGACCCAGTACTTC CSARGGSRTQETQYF - TRBJ2-5 TRBD2 TRBV20-1
TGCAGCGTTGAAGAACAAGGGGACGAGCAGTACTTC CSVEEQGDEQYF few TRBJ2-7 - TRBV29-1
TGTGCCAGCAGGTCGGGAGGGCAGAATGAGCAGTTCTTC CASRSGGQNEQFF - TRBJ2-1 TRBD2 TRBV7-2
TGTGCCAGCAACCAGGGCAGGGGACAAGAGACCCAGTACTTC CASNQGRGQETQYF once TRBJ2-5 - TRBV19
TGCAGTGCTGCTAGCGGGGGGATCAATGAGCAGTTCTTC CSAASGGINEQFF - TRBJ2-1 TRBD2 TRBV20-1
TGTGCCAGCAGCTTAGGATCAGGGGGCCAGAACATTCAGTACTTC CASSLGSGGQNIQYF - TRBJ2-4 TRBD1 TRBV7-2
TGTGCCAGCAGTACTAGCCCAGAGACCCAGTACTTC CASSTSPETQYF once TRBJ2-5 - TRBV6-1
TGTGCCAGCAGCCCCGGCATGGGCAATCAGCCCCAGCATTTT CASSPGMGNQPQHF once TRBJ1-5 - TRBV3-1
TGTGCCAGCAGTAGCTTATCGCAGGGGGCGAGGGAGCAGTACTTC CASSSLSQGAREQYF - TRBJ2-7 TRBD1 TRBV5-6
TGTGCCACCAGTGACCTAGGACTAGCGGGATACAATGAGCAGTTCTTC CATSDLGLAGYNEQFF - TRBJ2-1 TRBD2 TRBV24-1
TGTGCCAGCAGCCAAGGGGACGCTTACGAGCAGTACTTC CASSQGDAYEQYF once TRBJ2-7 - TRBV3-1
TGTGCCAGCAATGGCCCGGGACTAGCGAAAAATGAGCAGTTCTTC CASNGPGLAKNEQFF - TRBJ2-1 TRBD2 TRBV28
TGTGCCAGCAGCTCCCGGACAGGGAGCGGCTACACCTTC CASSSRTGSGYTF - TRBJ1-2 TRBD1 TRBV9
TGCGCCAGCAGCTTGGCCTGGGGCTCTGGGGCCAACGTCCTGACTTTC CASSLAWGSGANVLTF - TRBJ2-6 - TRBV5-1
TGTGCCAGCAGCAAGGGTTGGGGAACTGAAGCTTTCTTT CASSKGWGTEAFF - TRBJ1-1 - TRBV7-2
TGCGCCAGCAGAAGGGGACAGCTTGCCTCCTACGAGCAGTACTTC CASRRGQLASYEQYF once TRBJ2-7 TRBD1 TRBV5-1
TGTGCCAGCAGCCCCCAGGGTTTCCATCATCAGCCCCAGCATTTT CASSPQGFHHQPQHF - TRBJ1-5 - TRBV3-1
TGTGCCAGCAGCTCCCAGTGGGGAAGGGGAAACACCATATATTTT CASSSQWGRGNTIYF - TRBJ1-3 - TRBV7-2
TGTGCCTGGAGTGGGGGCAGCGGGGGATACAATGAGCAGTTCTTC CAWSGGSGGYNEQFF - TRBJ2-1 TRBD2 TRBV30
TGCAGTGCTAGAGAGACCCGTAACGTCCCCAACTATGGCTACACCTTC CSARETRNVPNYGYTF - TRBJ1-2 - TRBV20-1
TGCGCCAGCAGCCAAGACAGGGGTTGGCTACAAGACACAGATACGCAGTATTTT CASSQDRGWLQDTDTQYF - TRBJ2-3 - TRBV4-3
TGTGCCACCAGCAGAGATCGGGCGGGGAACACCGGGGAGCTGTTTTTT CATSRDRAGNTGELFF - TRBJ2-2 - TRBV15
TGTGCCAGCAGCTTAGAGTACCCTTACAATGAGCAGTTCTTC CASSLEYPYNEQFF - TRBJ2-1 - TRBV7-6
TGTGCCAGCAGCTTGGGGGGGGGACAGTACCTCTATGGCTACACCTTC CASSLGGGQYLYGYTF - TRBJ1-2 TRBD1 TRBV5-4
TGTGCCAGCAGCCAAATAACCAGTGATGGCTACACCTTC CASSQITSDGYTF once TRBJ1-2 - TRBV14
TGTGCCAGCAGCCCAAGATCAGGGAATCAGCCCCAGCATTTT CASSPRSGNQPQHF - TRBJ1-5 - TRBV3-1
TGTGCCACCAGTGATCCCCTAGCGGAGGGCACAGATACGCAGTATTTT CATSDPLAEGTDTQYF - TRBJ2-3 TRBD2 TRBV24-1
TGTGCCACGTTGGGGCGGGTGGGGGATGAAAAACTGTTTTTT CATLGRVGDEKLFF - TRBJ1-4 - TRBV30
TGCGCCAGCAGCTTGGCCGGGGACCACGCTGGCTACACCTTC CASSLAGDHAGYTF - TRBJ1-2 - TRBV5-1
TGTGCCATCAGAGGGGGGACGAATGAAGCTTTCTTT CAIRGGTNEAFF - TRBJ1-1 - TRBV10-3